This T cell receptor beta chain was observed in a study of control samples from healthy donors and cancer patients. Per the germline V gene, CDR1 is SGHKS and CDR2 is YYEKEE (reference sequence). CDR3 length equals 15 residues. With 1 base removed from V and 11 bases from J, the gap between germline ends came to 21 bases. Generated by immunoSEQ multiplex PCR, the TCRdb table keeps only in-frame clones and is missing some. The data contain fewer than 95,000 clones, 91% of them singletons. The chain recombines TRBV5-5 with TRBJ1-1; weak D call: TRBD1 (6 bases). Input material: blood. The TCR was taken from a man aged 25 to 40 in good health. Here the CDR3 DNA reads TGTGCCAGCAGCTTGTATGCAGGGGACTCTTCAAAGGCTTTCTTT. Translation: CASSLYAGDSSKAFF. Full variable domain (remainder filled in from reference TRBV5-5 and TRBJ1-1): DAGVTQSPTHLIKTRGQQVTLRCSPISGHKSVSWYQQVLGQGPQFIFQYYEKEERGRGNFPDRFSARQFPNYSSELNVNALLLGDSALYLCASSLYAGDSSKAFFGQGTRLTVV.